What follows are 18 T cell receptor beta chains derived from one specimen sequenced in a study of tumor-infiltrating lymphocytes in primary liver carcinoma. From approximately 20-30 mg of unsorted bulk tissue, DNA and RNA were co-extracted together. Starting material of around 460 ng total RNA yielded TCR beta cDNA via a constant-region primer. Employing slightly modified ARM-PCR, three nested multiplex PCR rounds were run, and these gave rise to the TCR beta libraries. Forward primers for TRBV1-TRBV30 and a C-beta reverse primer served the first two PCR rounds, at about 10 cycles each. TCRdb redid the calling of the multiplex PCR reads with MiXCR, one entry per CDR3 protein. The table includes about 99,000 distinct CDR3 sequences, over 55% detected once. Sequencing input: liver tumor tissue from sampling region 5. Subset denoted: tumor region T5, tumor centre. Receptors originate from an older woman with primary liver carcinoma and hepatitis B virus infection.

To note about this clonotype: At one of its ends the junction is not consistent with the germline gene, which may arise from a read error. This rearrangement joins TRBV4-2 to TRBJ2-7; 12 bases match TRBD2. The CDR3 totals 16 residues. From germline, CDR1 is LGHNA and CDR2 YNFKEQ. As DNA, the CDR3 is TGCGGCAGCAGCCAGACCCCTAGCGGGAGGGCTGCCGAGCAGTACTTC. Protein sequence: CGSSQTPSGRAAEQYF.

About this clonotype: A junction end diverges from the germline sequence, so it may reflect a read error. J is TRBJ1-2 and V is TRBV11-2; no clear D. CDR1 and CDR2 (germline): SGHAT, FQNNGV. This CDR3 is built from 14 residues. The CDR3 coding sequence is TGTGTCAGCAGATTAGAGTCTACTAACTATGGCTACACCTTC. It is translated as CVSRLESTNYGYTF.

A note on this clonotype: Mismatch with germline at one junction end may stem from a read error. The chain employs TRBV6-5 and TRBJ1-2; tentatively, D is TRBD1 (5 bases). The CDR3 consists of 13 residues. CDR1 is MNHEY, CDR2 SVGAGI, per germline. Here the CDR3 reads CASSYGGSYGYAF. The CDR3 coding sequence is TGTGCCAGCAGTTACGGGGGGTCCTATGGCTACGCCTTC.

There are many counts of this clonotype. The chain is built from TRBV28 and TRBJ2-1; 8 positions match TRBD2. V shed 7 bases and J 1 base; nucleotides not matched to a gene: 18. CDR1 is MDHEN, CDR2 SYDVKM, per germline. The CDR3 is 19 amino acids. CDR3 in DNA: TGTGCCAGCACCAACGTACCCCTCCTAGCGGGTAAATCCTACAATGAGCAGTTCTTC. Translating gives CASTNVPLLAGKSYNEQFF.

A remark on this clonotype: The junction shows a germline mismatch at one end, possibly a read error. V gene TRBV11-2 combines with J gene TRBJ2-5; D possibly uses TRBD1 or TRBD2 (5 bases each). The V gene's germline CDR1 is SGHAT and CDR2 FQNNGV. This CDR3 region has 15 residues. CDR3 coding DNA: TGTGCCAGCAGCTTACGAGGGGCCCTCAAAGAGGCCCAGTACTTC. This codes for CASSLRGALKEAQYF.

This clonotype has a count of ten or more. The V and J genes are TRBV30 and TRBJ2-3, with D perhaps matching TRBD1 (5 bases). V was trimmed by 3 bases and J by 1 base, leaving 8 bases between them. CDR3 size: 13 residues. Germline V gene lookup returns CDR1 GTSNPN and CDR2 SVGIG (reference sequence). CDR3 DNA: TGTGCCTGGAGCAGGGATCGCACAGATACGCAGTATTTT. Translating it yields CAWSRDRTDTQYF.

This clonotype has a single count. V gene TRBV11-3 combines with J gene TRBJ2-7; a weak D match, TRBD1 (6 bases). The V end lost 5 bases, the J end lost 5 bases, and 19 bases lay between the germline ends. This CDR3 has 15 residues. Germline V gives CDR1 SGHNT, CDR2 YENEEA. DNA for the CDR3: TGTGCCAGCAGCCTCGGGACATGGGGCAACCACGAGCAGTACTTC. Protein sequence: CASSLGTWGNHEQYF. Full variable domain (missing parts from reference TRBV11-3 and TRBJ2-7): EAGVVQSPRYKIIEKKQPVAFWCNPISGHNTLYWYLQNLGQGPELLIRYENEEAVDDSQLPKDRFSAERLKGVDSTLKIQPAELGDSAVYLCASSLGTWGNHEQYFGPGTRLTVT.

About this clonotype itself: One end of the junction is discordant with germline, which a read error may explain. The chain employs TRBV4-2 and TRBJ2-5; tentative D call: TRBD1 (5 bases). CDR3 length: 20 amino acids. Germline CDR1 is LGHNA and CDR2 is YNFKEQ. The chain's CDR3 is CASSRGNLWGSILSQETQYF. DNA of the CDR3: TGTGCCAGTAGCCGAGGAAACTTATGGGGCTCGATCCTAAGCCAAGAGACCCAGTACTTC.

This clonotype has more than one count but fewer than ten. A much larger clone is a single base away; this may be a read error. The chain couples TRBV24-1 to TRBJ2-7, with 8 bases aligning to TRBD1. The V and J ends lost 2 bases and 3 bases, in that order; junction bases with no gene match: 5. The length of the CDR3 is 15 residues. CDR1 and CDR2 (germline): KGHDR, SFDVKD. Here the CDR3 DNA reads TGTGCCACCAGTGATTCGAGGACAGGGATCTACGAGCAGTACTTC. Encoded protein: CATSDSRTGIYEQYF.

On this clonotype itself: A much larger clone differs from this one at a single base, so this may be a read error. The chain uses TRBV5-1 and TRBJ1-4; D gene uncertain. The length of the CDR3 is 16 residues. Germline CDR1 SGHRS, CDR2 YFSETQ. The CDR3 region is CANSPHPEGLNEKLFF. The CDR3 DNA follows: TGCGCCAACAGCCCCCACCCGGAGGGCCTTAATGAAAAACTGTTTTTT. The whole variable domain, remainder taken from reference TRBV5-1 and TRBJ1-4, is KAGVTQTPRYLIKTRGQQVTLSCSPISGHRSVSWYQQTPGQGLQFLFEYFSETQRNKGNFPGRFSGRQFSNSRSEMNVSTLELGDSALYLCANSPHPEGLNEKLFFGSGTQLSVL.

To note about this clonotype: One junction end disagrees with the germline gene, perhaps due to a read error. DNA of the CDR3: TGTACCAGCAGTTTCGGGGAAGGTAATCAGCCCCAGCATTTT. Its protein is CTSSFGEGNQPQHF. V and J are TRBV12-3 or TRBV12-4 and TRBJ1-5; D unclear. This CDR3 has 14 residues.

The CDR3 DNA sequence: TGTGCCAGCAGCCAGCGGTCCGGGACAGTAACTAGCTCAGATACGCAGTATTTT. It is translated as CASSQRSGTVTSSDTQYF. J is TRBJ2-3 and V is TRBV11-3, with a weak D call TRBD1 (7 bases). The CDR3 consists of 18 residues. The germline V gene encodes CDR1 SGHNT and CDR2 YENEEA. The V gene lost 5 bases and the J gene lost 4 bases, with 25 bases spanning the gap. Full variable domain (missing parts from reference TRBV11-3 and TRBJ2-3): EAGVVQSPRYKIIEKKQPVAFWCNPISGHNTLYWYLQNLGQGPELLIRYENEEAVDDSQLPKDRFSAERLKGVDSTLKIQPAELGDSAVYLCASSQRSGTVTSSDTQYFGPGTRLTVL.

In regard to this clonotype: A read error may be the cause here, since a much bigger clone is one base away. V usage is TRBV10-3 and J usage is TRBJ1-2; D is unresolved. The CDR3 loop spans 14 amino acids. Germline V gene lookup returns CDR1 ENHRY and CDR2 SYGVKD. Trimming cost V 2 bases and J 3 bases, with 10 bases left between them. DNA of the CDR3: TGTGCCATCAGTGAGGCAGGCGATGACTATGGCTACACCTTC. It specifies CAISEAGDDYGYTF.

A remark on this clonotype: One base away lies a much larger clone, so this may be a sequencing read error. The rearrangement uses TRBV12-3 or TRBV12-4 and TRBJ2-5; D perhaps matches TRBD1 (6 bases). The CDR3 loop spans 13 amino acids. This CDR3 is CASREQGREIQYF. The CDR3 nucleotides are TGTGCCAGCAGGGAACAGGGACGCGAGATCCAGTACTTC.

This clonotype was detected a few times. Given a much more abundant clone one base away, this may be a read error. The chain is built from TRBV12-3 or TRBV12-4 and TRBJ1-2; D gene unclear. There are 11 residues in the CDR3. CDR3 sequence (DNA): TGTGCCGGCAGCTCGGGCTATGGCTACACCTTC. Translating it yields CAGSSGYGYTF.

On this clonotype: This may be a read error, as it is one base from a much larger clone. V usage is TRBV5-1 and J usage is TRBJ1-6; D is undetermined. Germline CDR1 is SGHRS and CDR2 is YFSETQ. Deletions cut 6 bases from V and 7 bases from J, with 17 bases between. This CDR3 comprises 15 residues. Here the CDR3 reads CASTLYALENSPLHF. The CDR3 region has the DNA TGCGCCAGCACCCTCTACGCGTTGGAGAATTCACCCCTCCACTTT.

This clonotype has ten or more counts. This rearrangement joins TRBV29-1 to TRBJ2-3, with D possibly being TRBD1 (5 bases). The V end lost 4 bases, the J end lost 8 bases, and 7 bases lay between the germline ends. The V gene's germline CDR1 is SQVTM and CDR2 ANQGSEA. The CDR3 covers 10 residues. The CDR3 DNA is TGCAGCGTTGGTAGGGGTACGCAGTATTTT. This encodes CSVGRGTQYF.

Notes on this clonotype: Compared with germline, one end of the junction differs, possibly owing to a read error. The chain employs TRBV28 and TRBJ1-1; D is possibly TRBD1 (6 bases). Germline assignment: CDR1 MDHEN and CDR2 SYDVKM. The CDR3 totals 15 residues. The CDR3 nucleotides are TGTGCCAGGGGGGCGTCGCTCGGCCAGGGCACTGGAGCTTTCTTT. The encoded protein is CARGASLGQGTGAFF.